Below, 6 T cell receptor beta chains from the same sample are listed, as sequenced in a study of T-cell reconstitution after alpha-beta-depleted transplantation in children. Unique molecular identifiers were incorporated during preparation of the TCRbeta library. One entry per CDR3 protein results from TCRdb running MiXCR on the PCR reads. The sample consists of 500,000 or so distinct CDR3 sequences, over 9.5% of them appearing once. The sequencing used PBMCs, mostly from graft donor cells, collected 180 days after TCRalphabeta/CD19-depleted stem cell transplant. All receptors derive from a female patient between 2 and 15 years old who had a stem cell transplant for aplastic anemia, so the T cells may come from the graft donor.

This clonotype appeared many times. The rearrangement joins TRBV29-1 to TRBJ1-3; the D is unclear. The CDR3 spans 13 residues. CDR1 is SQVTM and CDR2 is ANQGSEA in the germline V gene. Trimming pared 5 bases from V and 2 bases from J, leaving 10 bases between. The CDR3 DNA reads as TGCAGCGTTTGTTTCGCGGCTGGAAACACCATATATTTT. Its translation: CSVCFAAGNTIYF. Drawing the rest from reference TRBV29-1 and TRBJ1-3, the complete variable domain is SAVISQKPSRDICQRGTSLTIQCQVDSQVTMMFWYRQQPGQSLTLIATANQGSEATYESGFVIDKFPISRPNLTFSTLTVSNMSPEDSSIYLCSVCFAAGNTIYFGEGSWLTVV.

Ten or more counts support this clonotype. This chain uses TRBV6-2 or TRBV6-3 with TRBJ2-2; D gene uncertain. Germline V gene lookup returns CDR1 MNHEY and CDR2 SVGEGT. Trimming shortened V by 8 bases and J by 3 bases, and 13 bases separated the two germline ends. The CDR3 contains 14 residues. Written as DNA, the CDR3 is TGTGCCAGCGCCCAGGTCCAAGACACCGGGGAGCTGTTTTTT. Its translation is CASAQVQDTGELFF.

The chain is built from TRBV4-1 and TRBJ1-1, with 9 bases aligning to TRBD1. Germline assignment: CDR1 MGHRA and CDR2 YSYEKL. After removal of 8 bases from V and 11 bases from J, the junction contained 9 bases not matched to a gene. The CDR3 consists of 12 residues. The CDR3 here is CASRTGALKAFF. DNA of the CDR3: TGCGCCAGCCGGACAGGGGCTTTAAAGGCTTTCTTT.

Only a few counts were recorded for this clonotype. The chain carries TRBV12-3 or TRBV12-4 and TRBJ2-1; D remains unclear. This CDR3 comprises 12 residues. V gave up 6 bases and J gave up 6 bases, with 9 bases separating them. The CDR3 DNA is TGTGCCAGCAGAATAAGGACCAATGAGCAGTTCTTC. This sequence encodes CASRIRTNEQFF.

V usage is TRBV11-2 and J usage is TRBJ1-1; unclear D gene. Looked up from germline, CDR1 is SGHAT and CDR2 is FQNNGV. V was cut by 0 bases and J by 0 bases, with 5 bases left in between. The length of the CDR3 is 14 residues. DNA for the CDR3: TGTGCCAGCAGCTTAGATCATGTGAACACTGAAGCTTTCTTT. Amino acids: CASSLDHVNTEAFF.

V gene TRBV15 combines with J gene TRBJ1-5; 8 bases match TRBD1. The germline V gene has CDR1 LNHNV and CDR2 YYDKDF (reference sequence). With 3 bases clipped from V and 7 bases from J, the junction kept 2 bases outside the gene matches. This CDR3 has 13 amino acids. In DNA, the CDR3 is TGTGCCACCAGCAGCGGACAGGGACAGCCCCAGCATTTT. Its protein is CATSSGQGQPQHF.